This T cell receptor (beta chain) was identified in a study of T cell repertoires in cytomegalovirus infection. Study-level background: Selected CMV epitopes included recently identified HLA-C-restricted ones as well as well-studied HLA-B-restricted ones. CMV infection together with matching HLA type was indicated by public TCR beta signatures.

In regard to this clonotype: The antigen is undetermined.

Whole-study findings and limits: Across the ex vivo response, the dominant clonotypes were HLA-C-restricted CMV-specific TCR beta clonotypes. Cumulative public TCR beta family frequency identified CMV carriers with the relevant HLA.

The V and J ends lost 4 bases and 0 bases respectively, with 12 bases between them. Germline V gene lookup returns CDR1 SEHNR and CDR2 FQNEAQ (reference sequence). This CDR3 has 15 amino acids. TCRdb redid the calling of the reads with MiXCR, one entry per CDR3 protein. In the table there are 650,000 to 900,000 distinct CDR3 sequences, under 35% of which are singletons. This TCR was sampled from a human donor in good health (CMV status not recorded). Some clones in this sample may be carry-over from other donors' samples. V gene TRBV7-9 combines with J gene TRBJ1-1; D might be TRBD1 (5 bases). The sequenced sample was cultured CD8+ T cells from PBMCs, obtained from culture after CMV antigen stimulation. The CDR3 loop reads CASSSRQNMNTEAFF. The CDR3 DNA sequence: TGTGCCAGCAGCTCTCGACAGAACATGAACACTGAAGCTTTCTTT. The variable domain in full, completed from reference TRBV7-9 and TRBJ1-1, reads DTGVSQNPRHKITKRGQNVTFRCDPISEHNRLYWYRQTLGQGPEFLTYFQNEAQLEKSRLLSDRFSAERPKGSFSTLEIQRTEQGDSAMYLCASSSRQNMNTEAFFGQGTRLTVV.